Detailed here is one T cell receptor beta chain. Its antigen remains unknown. Amplified regions were TCR beta CDR3 sequences from RNA transcripts. Initially, a first-round RT-PCR of the TCR CDR3 employed the HTBI primer set. TCRdb re-derived calls from the multiplex PCR reads in MiXCR, one entry per CDR3 protein. The sample lists 500,000 to 550,000 distinct CDR3 sequences; roughly 21% were seen once. Diagnostic assessment was based on clinical symptoms, serum thyroxine and TRAb, thyroid ultrasound and orbital computed tomography. The CDR3 consists of 14 residues. Looked up from germline, CDR1 is SQVTM and CDR2 is ANQGSEA. V was clipped by 2 bases and J by 5 bases; unmatched bases: 6. The sample originates from a study of T cells in Graves' hyperthyroidism and ophthalmopathy. About the research overall: Blood from the periphery was taken at initial diagnosis, before any treatment.

Study observations and caveats: Separating ophthalmopathy from stable hyperthyroidism was achieved by a 13 V-J model. Expanded thyroid clonotypes (above 0.001) were mostly also found in blood.

The sequencing input was blood. The sequence came from a man aged 40-49 years with Graves' ophthalmopathy. This chain joins TRBV29-1 and TRBJ2-3, with 8 bases matching TRBD2. CDR3 in DNA: TGCAGCGTTGAACGGGGGGGCCTCGGAGATACGCAGTATTTT. Its protein is CSVERGGLGDTQYF.